Below are 9 T cell receptor beta chains sequenced from a single sample in a study of T cell clonotyping in hematopoietic cell transplantation. Produced via immunoSEQ multiplex PCR; TCRdb's table is partial and in-frame only. The sample has roughly 5,700 clones, over 75% seen once; the top ten hold 14% to 15%. Regarding time point: recipient sample about 28 days before transplant, after cytoreduction. The source material was peripheral blood mononuclear cells, sampled before stem cell transplant. Every receptor here comes from a woman aged 50 to 60 with acute myeloid leukemia. Some clones in this sample may be carry-over from other donors' samples.

The chain combines TRBV29-1 with TRBJ2-3, with D hard to call. The CDR3 contains 11 residues. The V and J ends lost 3 bases and 5 bases respectively, with 6 bases between them. Germline V lookup: CDR1 SQVTM, CDR2 ANQGSEA. CDR3 protein: CSVDGGDTQYF. The CDR3 coding sequence is TGCAGCGTTGATGGTGGAGATACGCAGTATTTT.

The genes are TRBV27 and TRBJ2-7; D might be TRBD1 (5 bases). Trimming cost V 3 bases and J 0 bases, with 6 bases left between them. This CDR3 spans 13 amino acids. The germline V gene encodes CDR1 MNHEY and CDR2 SMNVEV (reference sequence). The CDR3 loop reads CASSFDSSYEQYF. As DNA, the CDR3 is TGTGCCAGCAGTTTTGACAGCTCCTACGAGCAGTACTTC.

The chain has TRBV11-1 and TRBJ2-2; 7 nucleotides line up with TRBD1. CDR3 length equals 14 residues. V lost 2 bases to trimming and J lost 7 bases; unmatched junction nucleotides: 4. Germline values: CDR1 SGHAT, CDR2 FQDESV (reference sequence). CDR3 loop: CASSLNRGSGELFF. Here the CDR3 DNA reads TGTGCCAGCAGCTTAAACAGGGGAAGCGGGGAGCTGTTTTTT.

The rearrangement links TRBV25-1 to TRBJ2-5; 12 bases agree with TRBD2. V was clipped by 1 base and J by 1 base; unmatched bases: 7. CDR3 length: 18 amino acids. Germline CDR1 MGHDK, CDR2 SYGVNS. The CDR3 here is CASSECLAGGPGQETQYF. The CDR3 DNA follows: TGTGCCAGCAGTGAATGTCTAGCGGGAGGGCCGGGCCAAGAGACCCAGTACTTC.

The chain is built from TRBV4-2 and TRBJ2-3; TRBD2 matches 12 bases. There are 18 residues in the CDR3. The trim removed 4 bases at V and 0 bases at J, leaving 8 bases unmatched. Germline CDR1 is LGHNA and CDR2 is YNFKEQ. The CDR3 coding sequence is TGTGCCAGCAGCCCTCTTAGGGGGACTAGCGGGAGCACAGATACGCAGTATTTT. Its translation: CASSPLRGTSGSTDTQYF.

V usage is TRBV4-1 and J usage is TRBJ2-3; TRBD1 matches at 7 bases. Per germline, CDR1 MGHRA and CDR2 YSYEKL. Trimming at V came to 4 bases and at J to 6 bases, leaving 10 bases not matched to a gene. This CDR3 spans 15 amino acids. This CDR3 is CASSRWGQRSDTQYF. The CDR3 DNA reads as TGCGCCAGCAGCCGCTGGGGACAGAGATCGGATACGCAGTATTTT.

The chain employs TRBV25-1 and TRBJ1-6; D gene uncertain. This CDR3 comprises 14 residues. The V end lost 2 bases, the J end lost 7 bases, and 9 bases lay between the germline ends. Germline V gene data show CDR1 as MGHDK and CDR2 as SYGVNS. The CDR3, as DNA: TGTGCCAGCAGTGAAGCCCTTGGGAATTCACCCCTCCACTTT. Translated: CASSEALGNSPLHF.

This chain joins TRBV5-1 and TRBJ1-3; 9 nucleotides match TRBD1. The CDR3 loop spans 16 amino acids. CDR1 and CDR2 from the germline V gene are SGHRS and YFSETQ. V was clipped by 0 bases and J by 6 bases; unmatched bases: 7. The chain's CDR3 is CASSLDSQGAENTIYF. The DNA of the CDR3 is TGCGCCAGCAGCTTGGACTCACAGGGGGCAGAAAACACCATATATTTT.

J is TRBJ2-2 and V is TRBV7-2, with D unclear. The V end lost 3 bases, the J end lost 7 bases, and 15 bases lay between the germline ends. CDR1 is SGHTA, CDR2 FQGNSA, per germline. This CDR3 has 15 amino acids. The CDR3 sequence: CASSFRPTWGGELFF. CDR3 coding DNA: TGTGCCAGCAGCTTCCGACCGACTTGGGGCGGGGAGCTGTTTTTT.